This is a list of T cell receptor beta chains from one sample in a study of T-cell memory formation after mild COVID-19. TCRdb re-analysed the 5' RACE reads in MiXCR, keeping a single row per CDR3 protein. Among a few hundred thousand distinct CDR3 sequences listed, around 28% were seen once. The sample comprised PBMCs or a T cell subset sorted from them (not recorded which). The receptor source for this set is an adult woman who had mild COVID-19 (a few samples of this study predate the infection). Cell type and time point are not known. Each CDR3 is given with its conserved first and last residue. Fields, in order: J gene, V gene, CDR3 protein.

TRBJ2-5	TRBV5-6	CASSKEGTAKETQYF
TRBJ1-3	TRBV9	CASSVGGERKGNTIYF
TRBJ2-1	TRBV24-1	CATSHAGISYNEQFF
TRBJ2-7	TRBV3-1	CASSQSGGGTKAEQYF
TRBJ2-7	TRBV29-1	CSVVAGDSYEQYF
TRBJ1-2	TRBV29-1	CSVEGRDGINYGYTF
TRBJ2-3	TRBV2	CASRDLPGGTQYF
TRBJ2-3	TRBV5-1	CASSPAQDGDTQYF
TRBJ2-3	TRBV9	CASSAPPGTGATDTQYF
TRBJ2-4	TRBV19	CASSIVGQRTLAKNIQYF
TRBJ2-7	TRBV7-7	CASSPSTGDYEQYF
TRBJ2-3	TRBV5-6	CASSLKGEADTQYF
TRBJ2-5	TRBV6-6	CASSGLGQGIQETQYF
TRBJ1-1	TRBV6-2/TRBV6-3	CASRHTGTQSPEAFF
TRBJ2-1	TRBV6-5	CASSSRSPEQFF
TRBJ2-7	TRBV5-1	CASSLSTGGNPYEQYF
TRBJ2-3	TRBV6-1	CASSERGGGQRYTDTQYF
TRBJ1-4	TRBV19	CASSTPATNEKLFF
TRBJ2-3	TRBV5-1	CASRSNVGADTQYF
TRBJ2-2	TRBV5-1	CASSLEVRTGFANTGELFF
TRBJ2-7	TRBV6-2/TRBV6-3	CASSYFNEQYF
TRBJ2-1	TRBV5-1	CASNEQGYYNEQFF
TRBJ1-2	TRBV21-1	CASSKEGRNYGYTF
TRBJ2-5	TRBV3-1	CASSQALGSGGTLNQETQYF
TRBJ1-3	TRBV5-4	CASSLGATPGNTIYF
TRBJ2-2	TRBV5-1	CASSLAGTPNTGELFF
TRBJ2-2	TRBV7-9	CASSRTSVSGELFF
TRBJ1-1	TRBV7-6	CASSLGGPRGPTEAFF
TRBJ1-1	TRBV30	CAWSETALNTEAFF
TRBJ2-7	TRBV7-2	CASSRTSGSYEQYF
TRBJ1-5	TRBV2	CASSPGWGNQPQHF
TRBJ1-5	TRBV6-5	CASSEQVRRPQHF
TRBJ2-7	TRBV5-5	CASSSVSYEQYF
TRBJ2-6	TRBV12-3/TRBV12-4	CASTLRSSGANVLTF
TRBJ1-1	TRBV7-3	CASSPALQNTEAFF
TRBJ2-1	TRBV9	CASSSHDWTSGRLRF
TRBJ1-2	TRBV12-3/TRBV12-4	CASSPDRVGGYTF
TRBJ2-7	TRBV6-5	CATRASSYEQYF
TRBJ2-7	TRBV7-7	CASSLAGATYEQYF
TRBJ2-2	TRBV6-4	CASSDHAGQGSGELFF
TRBJ2-1	TRBV7-9	CASSSGQKQFF
TRBJ2-5	TRBV3-1	CASSQKAGFQETQYF
TRBJ2-7	TRBV10-3	CAIRDDRVYEQYF
TRBJ2-7	TRBV2	CASSEGRGRSYEQYF
TRBJ1-3	TRBV11-2	CASSGQGLSGNTIYF
TRBJ2-7	TRBV4-2	CASSQEVHEQYF
TRBJ1-4	TRBV3-1	CASSPRTTGWEKLFF
TRBJ2-3	TRBV11-1	CASSLPSTSGGADTQYF
TRBJ1-4	TRBV20-1	CSARKSTNEKLFF
TRBJ1-5	TRBV27	CASSLSAVQPQHF